Below, 32 T cell receptor beta chains from the same sample are listed, as sequenced in a study of vaccination effects on CD4 cells after COVID-19. Their target antigens are unknown. Having been cultured for around ten days, the cells underwent CD4+ T cell isolation. Profiling relied on immunoSEQ multiplex PCR, and the TCRdb table lists in-frame clones only, not all of them. The repertoire holds tens of thousands of clones, with under 85% as singletons. Sequencing used CD4+ T cells from PBMCs cultured without peptide, obtained before COVID-19 vaccination. These receptors were collected from a human donor who received a COVID-19 vaccine.

This sequence joins TRBV7-6 and TRBJ2-2, with 7 positions matching TRBD1. This CDR3 spans 17 amino acids. Losses at the gene ends were 0 bases for V and 2 bases for J; bases not matched to a gene: 6. Germline values: CDR1 SGHVS, CDR2 FNYEAQ. The CDR3 region is CASSLAPRGLNTGELFF. CDR3 nucleotide sequence: TGTGCCAGCAGCTTAGCGCCGAGGGGGCTTAACACCGGGGAGCTGTTTTTT.

The chain recombines TRBV5-4 with TRBJ1-1, with D perhaps matching TRBD1 (6 bases). The V and J ends lost 3 bases and 5 bases respectively, with 20 bases between them. CDR1 is SGHNT and CDR2 is YYREEE in the germline V gene (reference sequence). The CDR3 is 16 amino acids. CDR3 residues: CASSSQTGGRWTEAFF. Written as DNA, the CDR3 is TGTGCCAGCAGCTCCCAGACAGGAGGAAGATGGACTGAAGCTTTCTTT.

V and J are TRBV3-1 (or the pseudogene TRBV3-2) and TRBJ2-1; 10 bases agree with TRBD2. CDR1 and CDR2 from the germline V gene are LGHDT and YNNKEL (reference sequence). The CDR3 loop spans 15 amino acids. With V trimmed by 4 bases and J by 7 bases, 7 bases remained unmatched. CDR3 in DNA: TGTGCCAGCAGCCGCCCAGTAGCGGGGGGAAATGAGCAGTTCTTC. This translates into CASSRPVAGGNEQFF.

In this sample, this clone turned up once. The chain employs TRBV5-1 and TRBJ2-4, with no clear D. The germline V gene encodes CDR1 SGHRS and CDR2 YFSETQ. V lost 0 bases, J lost 0 bases, and 13 bases lay in between. This CDR3 is built from 17 residues. CDR3 in amino acids: CASSLGPRVLAKNIQYF. The CDR3 DNA is TGCGCCAGCAGCTTGGGACCCCGGGTCCTAGCCAAAAACATTCAGTACTTC.

The rearrangement joins TRBV5-1 to TRBJ2-6; possibly TRBD2 for D (5 bases). Germline values: CDR1 SGHRS, CDR2 YFSETQ. The V gene lost 4 bases and the J gene lost 2 bases, with 19 bases spanning the gap. The CDR3 covers 18 residues. CDR3 DNA: TGCGCCAGCAGCCCCTTGCGCCCGGGAAGAGCTGGGGCCAACGTCCTGACTTTC. Translating gives CASSPLRPGRAGANVLTF.

This chain uses TRBV5-4 with TRBJ2-7; 7 nucleotides align to TRBD2. J lost 2 bases, V lost 0 bases, and 11 bases had no gene match. This CDR3 contains 17 residues. CDR1 and CDR2 (germline): SGHNT, YYREEE (reference sequence). The CDR3 loop is CASSLGSPAGSPYEQYF. The CDR3, as DNA: TGTGCCAGCAGCTTGGGGTCTCCAGCGGGGTCTCCCTACGAGCAGTACTTC.

This clone came up a few times. This chain links TRBV14 with TRBJ2-3; D unresolved. Trimming removed 1 base at V and 8 bases at J, with 10 bases between. The CDR3 totals 13 residues. CDR1 is SGHDN, CDR2 FVKESK, per germline. The CDR3 protein is CASSQALISTQYF. CDR3 DNA sequence: TGTGCCAGCAGCCAAGCCTTGATTTCTACGCAGTATTTT.

This clone occurred once. V and J are TRBV5-1 and TRBJ2-7; D perhaps matches TRBD2 (5 bases). Germline V gives CDR1 SGHRS, CDR2 YFSETQ. CDR3 length: 15 amino acids. The ends were cut back, 4 bases at V and 4 bases at J, with 18 bases in the middle. The CDR3 nucleotides are TGCGCCAGCAGCGCGTCCGGGGTAAACGGTTACGAGCAGTACTTC. Amino acids: CASSASGVNGYEQYF.

In its sample, this clone was seen a few times. The genes are TRBV28 and TRBJ1-2; TRBD1 is a possible D gene (6 bases). The CDR3 runs 15 residues. CDR1 MDHEN and CDR2 SYDVKM come from the germline V gene. Trimming cost V 4 bases and J 2 bases, with 14 bases left between them. The DNA for the CDR3 is TGTGCCAGCAGTTCTCGGGGGCGCTGGAACTATGGCTACACCTTC. It translates to CASSSRGRWNYGYTF.

This clone was picked up a small number of times. The genes are TRBV5-6 and TRBJ1-5; 10 bases match TRBD1. J gave up 5 bases and V 1 base, and 6 bases lay outside the gene matches. The germline V gene encodes CDR1 SGHDT and CDR2 YYEEEE. The CDR3 covers 16 residues. CDR3 DNA sequence: TGTGCCAGCAGCTTGTCCGGGACAGGGGTTCATCAGCCCCAGCATTTT. Its protein product is CASSLSGTGVHQPQHF.

V usage is TRBV13 and J usage is TRBJ1-1; TRBD1 aligns across 7 bases. The ends lost 3 bases at V and 1 base at J; junction bases unmatched: 5. The CDR3 is 15 residues long. CDR1 and CDR2 from the germline V gene are PRHDT and FYEKMQ (reference sequence). The CDR3 sequence: CASSFLGTENTEAFF. The CDR3 coding sequence is TGTGCCAGCAGCTTCCTGGGGACAGAGAACACTGAAGCTTTCTTT.

This clone was recorded a few times. The gene calls are TRBV3-1 (or the pseudogene TRBV3-2) and TRBJ2-3; 10 bases map to TRBD2. CDR1 is LGHDT and CDR2 is YNNKEL in the germline V gene (reference sequence). J gave up 10 bases and V 0 bases, and 10 bases lay outside the gene matches. The CDR3 totals 16 residues. CDR3 in DNA: TGTGCCAGCAGCCAAGATTTGCTAGCGGGAGTTATGGCGCAGTATTTT. Translation: CASSQDLLAGVMAQYF.

The chain uses TRBV7-6 and TRBJ1-4, with 8 bases matching TRBD1. V shed 5 bases, J shed 6 bases, and the junction held 14 bases outside the gene matches. The length of the CDR3 is 17 residues. Looked up from germline, CDR1 is SGHVS and CDR2 is FNYEAQ. In DNA, the CDR3 is TGTGCCAGCAGCGCACGCCGACCCGGACAGGGTGATGAAAAACTGTTTTTT. It yields the protein CASSARRPGQGDEKLFF. The full variable domain, its missing parts supplied by reference TRBV7-6 and TRBJ1-4, is GAGVSQSPRYKVTKRGQDVALRCDPISGHVSLYWYRQALGQGPEFLTYFNYEAQQDKSGLPNDRFSAERPEGSISTLTIQRTEQRDSAMYRCASSARRPGQGDEKLFFGSGTQLSVL.

The V gene is TRBV5-4, the J gene TRBJ2-5; the match to TRBD1 covers 8 bases. The CDR3 extends over 15 amino acids. The germline gives CDR1 SGHNT, CDR2 YYREEE (reference sequence). The ends lost 5 bases at V and 2 bases at J; junction bases unmatched: 8. Written as DNA, the CDR3 is TGTGCCAGCAGTCGGGGGACAGGCGATCAAGAGACCCAGTACTTC. Translated, it gives CASSRGTGDQETQYF.

The chain combines TRBV4-3 with TRBJ2-1; TRBD2 might be the D (5 bases). CDR1 and CDR2 (germline): LGHNA, YSLEER. The ends were cut back, 3 bases at V and 11 bases at J, with 14 bases in the middle. The CDR3 has 13 amino acids. The CDR3 sequence: CASSQIRLAKQFF. In nucleotides, the CDR3 is TGCGCCAGCAGCCAGATAAGGCTAGCCAAGCAGTTCTTC.

V gene TRBV3-1 (or the pseudogene TRBV3-2) combines with J gene TRBJ2-2, with D maybe TRBD1 (6 bases). The CDR3 is made up of 15 amino acids. Per germline, CDR1 LGHDT and CDR2 YNNKEL (reference sequence). V shed 2 bases and J shed 8 bases, with 15 bases lying between them. In DNA, the CDR3 is TGTGCCAGCAGCCAAACGGGACACCTCCTAGGGGAGCTGTTTTTT. Residues: CASSQTGHLLGELFF.

The table lists this clone with a few counts. The CDR3 coding sequence is TGTGCCAGCAGCTTGTTTTTCCAAACGACAGCGAAGCCCTATGGCTACACCTTC. It encodes CASSLFFQTTAKPYGYTF. This chain uses TRBV5-5 with TRBJ1-2, with a weak D call TRBD1 (5 bases). The CDR3 runs to 18 residues. Deletions cut 1 base from V and 4 bases from J, with 23 bases between. CDR1 is SGHKS, CDR2 YYEKEE, per germline (reference sequence).

This chain joins TRBV2 and TRBJ2-6; 9 bases map to TRBD1. CDR1 SNHLY and CDR2 FYNNEI come from the germline V gene. The CDR3 is 15 amino acids. After removal of 9 bases from V and 0 bases from J, the junction contained 3 bases not matched to a gene. CDR3 sequence (DNA): TGTGCCAGGGGACAGGGAAGCTCTGGGGCCAACGTCCTGACTTTC. It is translated as CARGQGSSGANVLTF.

This chain joins TRBV6-5 and TRBJ2-1; 10 positions match TRBD2. CDR3 length: 15 amino acids. The germline V gene encodes CDR1 MNHEY and CDR2 SVGAGI. Trimming removed 2 bases from V and 8 bases from J; junction bases left unmatched: 6. CDR3 loop: CASSYTSGVRYEQFF. The CDR3 bases are TGTGCCAGCAGTTACACTAGCGGGGTTAGGTATGAGCAGTTCTTC.

The rearrangement joins TRBV6-5 to TRBJ1-2, with 8 bases fitting TRBD1. CDR1 is MNHEY and CDR2 is SVGAGI in the germline V gene. CDR3 length equals 12 residues. V lost 8 bases to trimming and J lost 3 bases; unmatched junction nucleotides: 2. The DNA of the CDR3 is TGTGCCAGCGGACAGGGACACTATGGCTACACCTTC. This gives the protein CASGQGHYGYTF.

The V call is TRBV14, the J call TRBJ2-1, with D possibly being TRBD2 (6 bases). Germline V lookup: CDR1 SGHDN, CDR2 FVKESK. V was pared by 2 bases and J by 2 bases, with 10 bases between. The CDR3 covers 15 residues. Here the CDR3 DNA reads TGTGCCAGCAGCCAAACGCGGGGCACCTACAATGAGCAGTTCTTC. As protein: CASSQTRGTYNEQFF.

The chain recombines TRBV28 with TRBJ1-2, with 7 bases fitting TRBD1. J gave up 4 bases and V 10 bases, and 9 bases lay outside the gene matches. The CDR3 loop spans 13 amino acids. Germline CDR1 and CDR2: MDHEN and SYDVKM. CDR3 bases: TGTGCCACCGTAACAGGGGCCGTCTATGGCTACACCTTC. Translation gives CATVTGAVYGYTF.

The genes are TRBV7-2 and TRBJ1-1; a possible D gene is TRBD1 (5 bases). The germline V gene has CDR1 SGHTA and CDR2 FQGNSA. Trimming shortened V by 8 bases and J by 6 bases, and 16 bases separated the two germline ends. The CDR3 contains 13 residues. CDR3: CASRRDRASEAFF. The CDR3 region has the DNA TGTGCCAGCCGCCGGGACCGAGCGTCTGAAGCTTTCTTT.

This clone was found once. The chain joins TRBV11-2 to TRBJ2-7, with TRBD1 matching 10 bases. V trimming: 5 bases; J trimming: 2 bases; junction bases outside the gene matches: 12. CDR1 SGHAT and CDR2 FQNNGV come from the germline V gene. The CDR3 is 17 amino acids. The CDR3 nucleotides read TGTGCCAGCAGCCCTCTCTCCGGGACAGGGGTTGCCTACGAGCAGTACTTC. Protein sequence: CASSPLSGTGVAYEQYF.

This clone is categorized as medium-sized. Distinct nucleotide sequences in the sample also encode this CDR3. The chain carries TRBV9 and TRBJ1-3; no firm D call. From germline, CDR1 is SGDLS and CDR2 YYNGEE. Between the trimmed V and J ends, which lost 0 bases and 4 bases, there was a span of 5 bases. The CDR3 runs to 13 residues. The CDR3 nucleotides are TGTGCCAGCAGCGTAGGAGACGGAAACACCATATATTTT. Translation: CASSVGDGNTIYF.

The genes are TRBV18 and TRBJ2-7, with TRBD2 matching over 8 bases. CDR3 length equals 14 residues. The V gene end was trimmed by 5 bases and the J gene end by 4 bases; junction bases not matched to a gene: 7. Germline-derived CDR1 and CDR2 are KGHSH and LQKENI. CDR3 sequence (DNA): TGTGCCAGCTCAGGTAGCGGGATAGGGTACGAGCAGTACTTC. It translates to CASSGSGIGYEQYF.

The chain recombines TRBV5-4 with TRBJ2-6; D is tentatively TRBD1 or TRBD2 (6 bases each). The CDR3 runs to 18 residues. V was clipped by 7 bases and J by 4 bases, with 24 bases between them. The germline V gene encodes CDR1 SGHNT and CDR2 YYREEE (reference sequence). The CDR3 sequence is CASHLGGQGLAGANVLTF. The CDR3 region has the DNA TGTGCCAGCCATTTGGGGGGTCAGGGGCTAGCGGGGGCCAACGTCCTGACTTTC.

V and J are TRBV19 and TRBJ2-1, with 8 nucleotides matching TRBD2. CDR1 and CDR2 (germline): LNHDA, SQIVND (reference sequence). The CDR3 sequence is 15 residues long. Trimming took 4 bases from V and 4 from J; bases not matched to a gene: 6. The DNA of the CDR3 is TGTGCCAGTAGTAAGGAAGCGGGAGATTACAATGAGCAGTTCTTC. This translates into CASSKEAGDYNEQFF.

Only a few counts were recorded for this clone. This sequence joins TRBV28 and TRBJ1-1; D gene unclear. Trimming took off 4 bases at V and 0 bases at J, with 6 bases between the two ends. Germline CDR1 reads MDHEN; CDR2 reads SYDVKM. The CDR3 length is 13 residues. CDR3 amino acids: CASSYRVNTEAFF. The CDR3 DNA reads TGTGCCAGCAGTTACAGAGTGAACACTGAAGCTTTCTTT.

The J gene is TRBJ2-3, the V gene TRBV10-3, with TRBD1 identical over 10 bases. The junction had 11 bases not matched to a gene; V was cut back by 6 bases and J by 2 bases. This CDR3 contains 17 residues. CDR1 is ENHRY and CDR2 is SYGVKD in the germline V gene. CDR3 sequence: CAIRSNVGTGVTDTQYF. The DNA of the CDR3 is TGTGCCATCAGGTCGAACGTCGGGACAGGGGTCACAGATACGCAGTATTTT.

V usage is TRBV30 and J usage is TRBJ2-5, with D unclear. Germline-derived CDR1 and CDR2 are GTSNPN and SVGIG (reference sequence). Trimming left V 1 base short and J 5 bases short, with 11 bases between. This CDR3 has 13 residues. CDR3 sequence reads: CAWSAADRETQYF. The CDR3 region has the DNA TGTGCCTGGAGTGCGGCTGATAGGGAGACCCAGTACTTC.

This clone was observed a few times. The chain recombines TRBV5-1 with TRBJ1-6, with 8 positions matching TRBD1. Looked up from germline, CDR1 is SGHRS and CDR2 is YFSETQ. This CDR3 is 14 amino acids long. With 5 bases clipped from V and 10 bases from J, the junction kept 8 bases outside the gene matches. The CDR3 DNA sequence: TGCGCCAGCAGATCGACAGGGGCCGAATCACCCCTCCACTTT. Protein product: CASRSTGAESPLHF. Using reference TRBV5-1 and TRBJ1-6 for the parts outside the CDR3, the full variable domain is KAGVTQTPRYLIKTRGQQVTLSCSPISGHRSVSWYQQTPGQGLQFLFEYFSETQRNKGNFPGRFSGRQFSNSRSEMNVSTLELGDSALYLCASRSTGAESPLHFGNGTRLTVT.